The T cell receptor (beta chain) described here comes from a study of blood T cell repertoires in COVID-19. On the study more broadly: Samples taken during acute and convalescent COVID-19 were collected in the United States, Italy and Spain. PBMCs, B-cell-depleted T cells, or T cells provided the cDNA or gDNA that made up the material.

CDR3 length: 14 residues. Germline CDR1 is LGHNA and CDR2 is YSLEER. Trimming left V 1 base short and J 1 base short, with 7 bases between. This table comes from immunoSEQ multiplex PCR, and its TCRdb copy is limited to in-frame clones, with some not included. This sample yields 450,000 to 500,000 clones, of which approximately 83% are seen a single time; approximately 3.4% belongs to the top ten. This chain links TRBV4-3 with TRBJ1-1; no definite D call. Input material: peripheral blood. This receptor was taken from a human donor in a cohort sampled during active COVID-19. This CDR3 is CASSQGYRNTEAFF. For the CDR3, the DNA is TGCGCCAGCAGCCAAGGTTACAGGAACACTGAAGCTTTCTTT.